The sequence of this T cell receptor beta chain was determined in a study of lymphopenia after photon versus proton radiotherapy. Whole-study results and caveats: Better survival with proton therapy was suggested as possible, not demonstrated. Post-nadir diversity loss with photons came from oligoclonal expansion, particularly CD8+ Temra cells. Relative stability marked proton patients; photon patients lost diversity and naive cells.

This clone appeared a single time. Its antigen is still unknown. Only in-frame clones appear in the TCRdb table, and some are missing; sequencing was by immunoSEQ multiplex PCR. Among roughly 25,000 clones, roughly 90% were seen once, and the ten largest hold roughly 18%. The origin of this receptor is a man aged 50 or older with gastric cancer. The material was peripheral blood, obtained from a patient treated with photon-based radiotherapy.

The CDR3 here is CASSLVSGNIQYF. The CDR3 DNA reads as TGTGCCAGCAGTTTGGTATCCGGGAACATTCAGTACTTC. The chain has TRBV27 and TRBJ2-4; D call uncertain. The CDR3 runs to 13 residues. V lost 3 bases and J 7 bases, leaving 10 bases between the germline ends. In germline, CDR1 is MNHEY, CDR2 SMNVEV (reference sequence).